Following are 17 T cell receptor beta chains from one sample sequenced in a study of blood T cells in healthy people across ages. The authors ran a second PCR of about 6 to 11 cycles using a sample-barcoded 5' primer and a J-beta primer mix. One entry per CDR3 protein results from TCRdb running MiXCR on the 5' RACE reads. The table has about 650,000 distinct CDR3 sequences, roughly half seen once. The specimen was blood. Receptors were obtained from a woman aged 80 or over in good health.

J is TRBJ2-7 and V is TRBV7-6; D gene ambiguous. Trimming left V 5 bases short and J 1 base short, with 9 bases between. The germline CDR1 and CDR2 sequences are SGHVS and FNYEAQ. This CDR3 spans 13 amino acids. In DNA, the CDR3 is TGTGCCAGCAGCCCCACTTGGTCCTACGAGCAGTACTTC. This translates into CASSPTWSYEQYF.

Remarks on this clonotype: With a much larger clone just one base away, this may be a read error. In nucleotides, the CDR3 is TGTGTCAGCACCCGCAACTCCAATGAGCAGTTCTTC. It specifies CVSTRNSNEQFF. The V call is TRBV7-9, the J call TRBJ2-1, with unresolved D. Germline-derived CDR1 and CDR2 are SEHNR and FQNEAQ (reference sequence). The CDR3 length is 12 residues. Combining the CDR3 with reference TRBV7-9 and TRBJ2-1 gives the whole variable domain DTGVSQNPRHKITKRGQNVTFRCDPISEHNRLYWYRQTLGQGPEFLTYFQNEAQLEKSRLLSDRFSAERPKGSFSTLEIQRTEQGDSAMYLCVSTRNSNEQFFGPGTRLTVL.

The chain uses TRBV24-1 and TRBJ1-5, with D maybe TRBD1 (5 bases). The CDR3 has 12 residues. CDR1 and CDR2 (germline): KGHDR, SFDVKD. Trimming pared 2 bases from V and 8 bases from J, leaving 6 bases between. The CDR3 nucleotides are TGTGCCACCAGTGATTCCAGGGAGCCCCAGCATTTT. Translated: CATSDSREPQHF.

In its sample, this clonotype was seen many times. The gene calls are TRBV18 and TRBJ2-7; TRBD1 matches at 10 bases. Germline CDR1 and CDR2: KGHSH and LQKENI. The V segment lost 2 bases and the J segment 3 bases; nucleotides outside the gene matches: 1. The length of the CDR3 is 14 residues. The CDR3 nucleotides read TGTGCCAGCTCACCAGGGGACAGGGGCTACGAGCAGTACTTC. It translates to CASSPGDRGYEQYF.

The chain employs TRBV7-9 and TRBJ2-3, with 10 bases that match TRBD2. Germline V gene sequence: CDR1 SEHNR, CDR2 FQNEAQ (reference sequence). The CDR3 consists of 17 residues. The V segment lost 5 bases and the J segment 1 base; nucleotides outside the gene matches: 9. CDR3 region: CASSSYSGGTGTDTQYF. In nucleotides, the CDR3 is TGTGCCAGCAGCAGTTATAGCGGGGGGACGGGCACAGATACGCAGTATTTT.

This clonotype was counted ten times or more. The rearrangement uses TRBV7-2 and TRBJ1-2, with D tentatively TRBD1 (5 bases). Germline lookup yields CDR1 SGHTA and CDR2 FQGNSA. The CDR3 is 16 amino acids. The germline V and J ends were trimmed by 1 base and 6 bases, with 18 bases remaining between them. The CDR3 nucleotides are TGTGCCAGCAGCTTAGTCCCCAACGGGGGGACCGATGGCTACACCTTC. Its translation is CASSLVPNGGTDGYTF.

This clonotype was picked up a small number of times. The chain couples TRBV5-6 to TRBJ1-1; TRBD1 might be the D (6 bases). Trimming took off 3 bases at V and 0 bases at J, with 18 bases between the two ends. Per the germline V gene, CDR1 is SGHDT and CDR2 is YYEEEE. The CDR3 runs 17 residues. CDR3 coding DNA: TGTGCCAGCAGCTCCGACAGGTTGGGCTTTATGAACACTGAAGCTTTCTTT. It codes for CASSSDRLGFMNTEAFF.

Turning to this clonotype: One base away lies a much larger clone, so this may be a sequencing read error. This chain uses TRBV11-2 with TRBJ2-1; D is perhaps TRBD1 (6 bases). The CDR3 has 21 amino acids. Germline CDR1 reads SGHAT; CDR2 reads FQNNGV. Trimming removed 4 bases at V and 3 bases at J, with 31 bases between. CDR3 sequence reads: CASSSPSDPNKGVRCYNEQFF. The CDR3 nucleotides read TGTGCCAGCAGCTCCCCTAGTGACCCCAATAAGGGGGTTCGGTGCTACAATGAGCAGTTCTTC. The full variable domain, its missing parts supplied by reference TRBV11-2 and TRBJ2-1, is EAGVAQSPRYKIIEKRQSVAFWCNPISGHATLYWYQQILGQGPKLLIQFQNNGVVDDSQLPKDRFSAERLKGVDSTLKIQPAKLEDSAVYLCASSSPSDPNKGVRCYNEQFFGPGTRLTVL.

This clonotype turned up a few times. The chain joins TRBV11-2 to TRBJ2-2; 8 positions agree with TRBD2. Trimming removed 6 bases from V and 0 bases from J; junction bases left unmatched: 9. Germline CDR1 is SGHAT and CDR2 is FQNNGV. The CDR3 spans 17 residues. CDR3 loop: CASRRRAGAPNTGELFF. The CDR3 nucleotides are TGTGCCAGCAGAAGACGAGCGGGGGCCCCGAACACCGGGGAGCTGTTTTTT.

The genes are TRBV7-9 and TRBJ2-1; 9 bases align to TRBD2. From germline, CDR1 is SEHNR and CDR2 FQNEAQ (reference sequence). J lost 7 bases, V lost 2 bases, and 3 bases had no gene match. This CDR3 is built from 14 residues. The CDR3 DNA sequence: TGTGCCAGCAGCTTAAGGAGCGGGAGGAATGAGCAGTTCTTC. This sequence encodes CASSLRSGRNEQFF.

This chain connects TRBV4-3 to TRBJ2-5; the match to TRBD2 covers 9 bases. V lost 0 bases to trimming and J lost 1 base; unmatched junction nucleotides: 3. The CDR3 length is 16 residues. Germline V CDR1 and CDR2: LGHNA, YSLEER. CDR3 residues: CASSQERRGGQETQYF. CDR3 nucleotide sequence: TGCGCCAGCAGCCAAGAAAGGCGGGGGGGCCAAGAGACCCAGTACTTC.

The V gene is TRBV6-5, the J gene TRBJ1-3; D not certain. Trimming took 4 bases from V and 4 from J, leaving 11 bases between them. This CDR3 contains 14 residues. Germline values: CDR1 MNHEY, CDR2 SVGAGI. The CDR3 DNA follows: TGTGCCAGCAGTTCGGGCCCGGCAGGAAACACCATATATTTT. Residues: CASSSGPAGNTIYF.

The chain couples TRBV15 to TRBJ2-7, with a tentative D call TRBD2 (5 bases). Trimming took off 5 bases at V and 5 bases at J, with 19 bases between the two ends. CDR1 and CDR2 from the germline V gene are LNHNV and YYDKDF (reference sequence). This CDR3 has 15 residues. The CDR3 DNA sequence: TGTGCCACCAGCCGGGAACGGGGAGTTTTGGACGAGCAGTACTTC. Translation: CATSRERGVLDEQYF.

As regards this clonotype: A much more abundant neighbour one base away suggests this may be a read error. This chain connects TRBV20-1 to TRBJ2-7; TRBD2 matches at 12 bases. V trimming: 3 bases; J trimming: 7 bases; junction bases outside the gene matches: 7. Germline values: CDR1 DFQATT, CDR2 SNEGSKA (reference sequence). The CDR3 extends over 14 amino acids. Here the CDR3 DNA reads TGCAGTGCTAGTGGGACTAGCGGGCGGAATGAGCAGTACTTC. Its protein is CSASGTSGRNEQYF.

This clonotype was recorded many times. J is TRBJ2-5 and V is TRBV15; no firm D call. Germline CDR1 LNHNV, CDR2 YYDKDF (reference sequence). With 0 bases removed from V and 5 bases from J, the gap between germline ends came to 7 bases. The CDR3 has 13 amino acids. In nucleotides, the CDR3 is TGTGCCACCAGCAGAGACCTTCGCGAGACCCAGTACTTC. Encoded protein: CATSRDLRETQYF.

V and J are TRBV24-1 and TRBJ2-1, with D maybe TRBD2 (5 bases). From germline, CDR1 is KGHDR and CDR2 SFDVKD. This CDR3 is built from 18 residues. V was clipped by 0 bases and J by 0 bases, with 14 bases between them. Here the CDR3 DNA reads TGTGCCACCAGTGATTTGCGGGCTAGCCGGAGCTCCTACAATGAGCAGTTCTTC. This sequence encodes CATSDLRASRSSYNEQFF.

A word on this clonotype: This clone may be a read error of a much larger clone one base away. The chain combines TRBV24-1 with TRBJ2-3; TRBD2 matches 10 bases. The V gene's germline CDR1 is KGHDR and CDR2 SFDVKD. The CDR3 runs to 13 residues. The DNA for the CDR3 is TGTACCACCAACCTAGCGGGAGAAGATACGCAGTATTTT. This sequence encodes CTTNLAGEDTQYF.